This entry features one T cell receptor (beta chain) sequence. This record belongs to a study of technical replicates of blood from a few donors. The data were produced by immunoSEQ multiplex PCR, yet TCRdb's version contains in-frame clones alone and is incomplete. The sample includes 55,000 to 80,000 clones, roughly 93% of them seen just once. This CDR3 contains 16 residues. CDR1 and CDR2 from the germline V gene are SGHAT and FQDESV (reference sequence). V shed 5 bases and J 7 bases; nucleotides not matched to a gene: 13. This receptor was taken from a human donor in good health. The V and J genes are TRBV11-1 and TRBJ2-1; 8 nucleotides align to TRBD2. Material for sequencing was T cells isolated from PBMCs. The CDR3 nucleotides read TGTGCCAGCAGCCTCTCCTCCGGGACTAGGATGAATGAGCAGTTCTTC. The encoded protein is CASSLSSGTRMNEQFF.